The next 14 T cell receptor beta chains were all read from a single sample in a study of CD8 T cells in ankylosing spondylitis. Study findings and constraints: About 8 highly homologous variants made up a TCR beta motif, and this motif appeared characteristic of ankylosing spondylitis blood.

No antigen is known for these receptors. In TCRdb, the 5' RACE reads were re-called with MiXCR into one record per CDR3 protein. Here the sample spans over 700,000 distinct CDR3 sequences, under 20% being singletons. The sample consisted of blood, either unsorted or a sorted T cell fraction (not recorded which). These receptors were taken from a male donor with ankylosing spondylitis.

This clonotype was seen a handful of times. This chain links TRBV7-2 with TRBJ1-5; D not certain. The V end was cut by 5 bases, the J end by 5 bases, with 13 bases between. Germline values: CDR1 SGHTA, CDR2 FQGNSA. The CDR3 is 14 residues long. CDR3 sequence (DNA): TGTGCCAGCAGCCCAGTCGGCGGATATCAGCCCCAGCATTTT. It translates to CASSPVGGYQPQHF. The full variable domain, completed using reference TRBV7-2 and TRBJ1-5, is GAGVSQSPSNKVTEKGKDVELRCDPISGHTALYWYRQSLGQGLEFLIYFQGNSAPDKSGLPSDRFSAERTGGSVSTLTIQRTQQEDSAVYLCASSPVGGYQPQHFGDGTRLSIL.

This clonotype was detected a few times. Here the CDR3 reads CASSPGDREDGYTF. Written as DNA, the CDR3 is TGCGCCAGCAGCCCCGGGGACAGAGAAGATGGCTACACCTTC. V is TRBV5-1 and J is TRBJ1-2; 7 positions match TRBD1. This CDR3 contains 14 residues. The trim removed 4 bases at V and 6 bases at J, leaving 9 bases unmatched. Germline CDR1 SGHRS, CDR2 YFSETQ.

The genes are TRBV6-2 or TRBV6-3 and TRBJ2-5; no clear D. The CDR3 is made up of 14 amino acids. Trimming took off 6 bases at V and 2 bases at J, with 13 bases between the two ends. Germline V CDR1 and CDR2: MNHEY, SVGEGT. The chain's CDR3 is CASSPPQRQETQYF. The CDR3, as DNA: TGTGCCAGCAGCCCACCCCAGAGACAAGAGACCCAGTACTTC.

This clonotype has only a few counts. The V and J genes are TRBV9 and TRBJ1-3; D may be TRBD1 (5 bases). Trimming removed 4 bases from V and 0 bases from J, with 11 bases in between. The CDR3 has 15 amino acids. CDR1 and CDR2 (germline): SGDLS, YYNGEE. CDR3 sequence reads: CASSSGHHSGNTIYF. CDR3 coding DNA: TGTGCCAGCAGCTCAGGACACCACTCTGGAAACACCATATATTTT.

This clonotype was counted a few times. The DNA of the CDR3 is TGTGCCAGCAGCTTAACGGATGAGCAGTTCTTC. It translates to CASSLTDEQFF. The V call is TRBV7-2, the J call TRBJ2-1, with D unresolved. In germline, CDR1 is SGHTA, CDR2 FQGNSA. The V and J ends lost 2 bases and 8 bases respectively, with 4 bases between them. This CDR3 comprises 11 residues.

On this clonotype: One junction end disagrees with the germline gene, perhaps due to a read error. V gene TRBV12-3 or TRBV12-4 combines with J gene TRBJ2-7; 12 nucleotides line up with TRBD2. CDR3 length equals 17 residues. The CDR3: CASSVAGTSGPGYEQYF. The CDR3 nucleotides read TGTGCCAGCAGTGTAGCCGGGACTAGCGGGCCCGGCTACGAGCAGTACTTC.

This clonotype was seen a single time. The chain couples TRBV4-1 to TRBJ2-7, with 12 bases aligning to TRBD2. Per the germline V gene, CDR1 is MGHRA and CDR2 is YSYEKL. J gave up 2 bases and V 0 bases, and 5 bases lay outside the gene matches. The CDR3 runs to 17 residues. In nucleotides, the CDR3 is TGCGCCAGCAGCCAAGAGGCCCTAGCGGGGGGGACCTACGAGCAGTACTTC. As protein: CASSQEALAGGTYEQYF.

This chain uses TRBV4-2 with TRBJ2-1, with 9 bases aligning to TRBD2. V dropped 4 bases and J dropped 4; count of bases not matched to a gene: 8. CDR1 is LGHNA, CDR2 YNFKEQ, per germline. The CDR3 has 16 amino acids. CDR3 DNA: TGTGCCAGCAGCCCTCATCCGGGACTAGCATACAATGAGCAGTTCTTC. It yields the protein CASSPHPGLAYNEQFF.

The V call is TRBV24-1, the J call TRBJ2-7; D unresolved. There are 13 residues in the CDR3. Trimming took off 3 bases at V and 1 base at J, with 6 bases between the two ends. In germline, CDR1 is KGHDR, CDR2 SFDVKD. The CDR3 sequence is CATSDGQSYEQYF. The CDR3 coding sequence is TGTGCCACCAGTGATGGCCAGTCCTACGAGCAGTACTTC.

The chain's CDR3 is CASSVVGEQYF. DNA of the CDR3: TGTGCCAGCAGTGTGGTTGGGGAGCAGTACTTC. The chain uses TRBV12-3 or TRBV12-4 and TRBJ2-7; D remains ambiguous. The CDR3 has 11 residues. Trimming cost V 5 bases and J 7 bases, with 9 bases left between them.

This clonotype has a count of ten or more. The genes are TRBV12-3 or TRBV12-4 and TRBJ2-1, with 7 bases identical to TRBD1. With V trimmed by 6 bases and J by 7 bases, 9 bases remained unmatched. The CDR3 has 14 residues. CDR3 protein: CASSYNDRVNEQFF. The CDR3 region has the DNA TGTGCCAGCAGCTACAACGACAGGGTGAATGAGCAGTTCTTC.

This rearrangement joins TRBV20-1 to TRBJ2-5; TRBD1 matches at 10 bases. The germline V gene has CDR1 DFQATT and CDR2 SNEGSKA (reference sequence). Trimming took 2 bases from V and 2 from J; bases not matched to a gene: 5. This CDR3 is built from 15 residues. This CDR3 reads CSARTGTGVQETQYF. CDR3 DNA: TGCAGTGCTAGAACGGGGACAGGGGTTCAAGAGACCCAGTACTTC.

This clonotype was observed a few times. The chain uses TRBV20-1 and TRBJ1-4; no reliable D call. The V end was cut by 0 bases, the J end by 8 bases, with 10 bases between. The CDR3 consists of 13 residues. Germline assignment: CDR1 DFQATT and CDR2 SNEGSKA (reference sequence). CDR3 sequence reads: CSARDVWEEKLFF. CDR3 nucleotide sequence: TGCAGTGCTAGAGATGTCTGGGAGGAAAAACTGTTTTTT.

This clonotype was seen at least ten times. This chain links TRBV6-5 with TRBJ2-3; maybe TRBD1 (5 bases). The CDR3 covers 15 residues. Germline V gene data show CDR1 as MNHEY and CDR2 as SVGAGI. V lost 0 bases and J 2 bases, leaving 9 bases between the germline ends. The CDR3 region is CASSYSTGYTDTQYF. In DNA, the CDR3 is TGTGCCAGCAGTTACTCAACAGGTTACACAGATACGCAGTATTTT.